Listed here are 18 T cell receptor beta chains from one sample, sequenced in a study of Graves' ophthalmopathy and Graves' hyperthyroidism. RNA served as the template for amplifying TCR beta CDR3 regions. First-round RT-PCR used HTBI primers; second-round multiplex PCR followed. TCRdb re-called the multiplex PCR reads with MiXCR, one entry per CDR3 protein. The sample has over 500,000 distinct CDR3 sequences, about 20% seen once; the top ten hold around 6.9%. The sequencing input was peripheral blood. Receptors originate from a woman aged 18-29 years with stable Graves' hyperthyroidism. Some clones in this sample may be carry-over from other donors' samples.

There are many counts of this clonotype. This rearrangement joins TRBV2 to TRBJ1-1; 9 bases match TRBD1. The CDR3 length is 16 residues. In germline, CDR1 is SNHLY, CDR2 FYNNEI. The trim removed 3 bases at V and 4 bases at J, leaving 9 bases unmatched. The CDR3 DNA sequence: TGTGCCAGCAGTGAGAGGGGACAGGGCCAGGGCACTGAAGCTTTCTTT. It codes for CASSERGQGQGTEAFF.

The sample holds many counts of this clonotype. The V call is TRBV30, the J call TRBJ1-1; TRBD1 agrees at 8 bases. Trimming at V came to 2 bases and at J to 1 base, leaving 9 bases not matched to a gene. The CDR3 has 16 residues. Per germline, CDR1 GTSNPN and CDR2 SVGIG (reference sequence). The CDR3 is CAWSRRQGQGNTEAFF. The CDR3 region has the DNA TGTGCCTGGAGTCGGAGACAGGGGCAAGGGAACACTGAAGCTTTCTTT.

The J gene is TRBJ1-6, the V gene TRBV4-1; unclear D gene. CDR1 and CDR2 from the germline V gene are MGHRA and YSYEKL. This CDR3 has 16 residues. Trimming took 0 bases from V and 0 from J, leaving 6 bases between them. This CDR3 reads CASSQDQSSYNSPLHF. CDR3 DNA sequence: TGCGCCAGCAGCCAAGATCAAAGCTCCTATAATTCACCCCTCCACTTT.

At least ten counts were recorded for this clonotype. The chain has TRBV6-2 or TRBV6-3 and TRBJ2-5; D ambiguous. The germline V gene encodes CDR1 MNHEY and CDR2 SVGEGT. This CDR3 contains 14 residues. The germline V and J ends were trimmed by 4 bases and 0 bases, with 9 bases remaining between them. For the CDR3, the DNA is TGTGCCAGCAGTTCTCTAAAGTACCAAGAGACCCAGTACTTC. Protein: CASSSLKYQETQYF.

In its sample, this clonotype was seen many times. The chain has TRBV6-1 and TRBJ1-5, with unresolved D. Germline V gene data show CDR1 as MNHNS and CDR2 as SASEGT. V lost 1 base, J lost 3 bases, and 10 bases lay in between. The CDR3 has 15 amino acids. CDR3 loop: CASSEVGQANQPQHF. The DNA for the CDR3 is TGTGCCAGCAGTGAAGTTGGTCAGGCCAATCAGCCCCAGCATTTT.

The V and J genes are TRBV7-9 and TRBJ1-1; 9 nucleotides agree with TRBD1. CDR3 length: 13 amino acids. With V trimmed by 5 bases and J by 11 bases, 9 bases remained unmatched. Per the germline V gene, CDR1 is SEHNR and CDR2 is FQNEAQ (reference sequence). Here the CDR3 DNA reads TGTGCCAGCAGCCCAGGGAAGGACAGGGGTGCTTTCTTT. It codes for CASSPGKDRGAFF. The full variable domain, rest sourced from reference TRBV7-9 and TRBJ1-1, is DTGVSQNPRHKITKRGQNVTFRCDPISEHNRLYWYRQTLGQGPEFLTYFQNEAQLEKSRLLSDRFSAERPKGSFSTLEIQRTEQGDSAMYLCASSPGKDRGAFFGQGTRLTVV.

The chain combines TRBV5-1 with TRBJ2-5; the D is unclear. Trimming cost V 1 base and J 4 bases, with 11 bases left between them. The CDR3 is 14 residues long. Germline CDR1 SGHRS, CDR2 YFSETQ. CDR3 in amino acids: CASSLKSLGETQYF. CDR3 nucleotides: TGCGCCAGCAGCTTGAAATCGTTGGGAGAGACCCAGTACTTC.

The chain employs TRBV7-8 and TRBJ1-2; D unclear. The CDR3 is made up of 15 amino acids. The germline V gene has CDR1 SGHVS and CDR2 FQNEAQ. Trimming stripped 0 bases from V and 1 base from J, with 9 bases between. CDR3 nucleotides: TGTGCCAGCAGCTTAGCGGGCACCATTAACTATGGCTACACCTTC. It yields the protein CASSLAGTINYGYTF.

The CDR3 DNA follows: TGTGCCAGCAGTTACTCGGGGGGACCTGCTGAAGCTTTCTTT. Translated: CASSYSGGPAEAFF. This chain connects TRBV6-5 to TRBJ1-1, with D possibly matching TRBD1 (5 bases). V lost 0 bases and J lost 6, with 11 bases in between. Germline loops: CDR1 MNHEY, CDR2 SVGAGI. The length of the CDR3 is 14 residues.

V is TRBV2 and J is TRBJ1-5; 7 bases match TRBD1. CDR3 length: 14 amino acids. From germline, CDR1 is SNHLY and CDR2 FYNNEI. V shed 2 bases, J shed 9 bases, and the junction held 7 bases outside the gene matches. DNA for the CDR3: TGTGCCAGCAGTGAATTACAGGGGATGGTGCCCCAGCATTTT. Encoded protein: CASSELQGMVPQHF. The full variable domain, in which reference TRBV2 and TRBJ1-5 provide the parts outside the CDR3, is EPEVTQTPSHQVTQMGQEVILRCVPISNHLYFYWYRQILGQKVEFLVSFYNNEISEKSEIFDDQFSVERPDGSNFTLKIRSTKLEDSAMYFCASSELQGMVPQHFGDGTRLSIL.

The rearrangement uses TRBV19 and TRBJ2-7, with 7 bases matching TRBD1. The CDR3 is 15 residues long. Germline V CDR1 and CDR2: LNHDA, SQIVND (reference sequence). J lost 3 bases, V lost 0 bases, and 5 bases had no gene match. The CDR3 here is CASSIDRQGVYEQYF. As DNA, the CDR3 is TGTGCCAGTAGTATAGATCGGCAGGGGGTCTACGAGCAGTACTTC.

The CDR3 reads CASSSAGVDYEQYF. CDR3 in DNA: TGTGCCAGCAGCTCAGCGGGAGTCGACTACGAGCAGTACTTC. The J gene is TRBJ2-7, the V gene TRBV7-2; 8 bases are shared with TRBD2. CDR1 and CDR2 from the germline V gene are SGHTA and FQGNSA. This CDR3 contains 14 residues. The V gene end was trimmed by 4 bases and the J gene end by 3 bases; junction bases not matched to a gene: 5.

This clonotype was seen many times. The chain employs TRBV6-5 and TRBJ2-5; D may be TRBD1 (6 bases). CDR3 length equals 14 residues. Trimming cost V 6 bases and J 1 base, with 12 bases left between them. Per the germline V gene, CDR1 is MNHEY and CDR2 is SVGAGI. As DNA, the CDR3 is TGTGCCAGCAGCCGGGACATTACCCAAGAGACCCAGTACTTC. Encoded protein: CASSRDITQETQYF.

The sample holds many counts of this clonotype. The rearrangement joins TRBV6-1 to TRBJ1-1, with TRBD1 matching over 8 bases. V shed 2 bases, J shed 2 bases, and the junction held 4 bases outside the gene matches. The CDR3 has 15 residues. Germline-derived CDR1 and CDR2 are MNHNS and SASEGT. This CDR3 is CASSERAGGNTEAFF. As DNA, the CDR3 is TGTGCCAGCAGTGAAAGGGCAGGGGGCAACACTGAAGCTTTCTTT.

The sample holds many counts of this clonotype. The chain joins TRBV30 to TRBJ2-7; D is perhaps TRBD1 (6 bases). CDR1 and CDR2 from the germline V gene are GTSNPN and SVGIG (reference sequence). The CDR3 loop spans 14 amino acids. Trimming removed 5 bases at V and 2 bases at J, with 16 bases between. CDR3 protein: CAWGYGTQAYEQYF. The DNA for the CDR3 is TGTGCCTGGGGATACGGGACACAAGCCTACGAGCAGTACTTC.

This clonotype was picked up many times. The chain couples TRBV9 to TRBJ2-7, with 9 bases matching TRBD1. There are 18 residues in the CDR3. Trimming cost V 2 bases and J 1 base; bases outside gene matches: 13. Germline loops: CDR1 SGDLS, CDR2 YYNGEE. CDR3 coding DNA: TGTGCCAGCAGCGTCCCGGGACAGGGCGCCTTGAGATCCTACGAGCAGTACTTC. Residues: CASSVPGQGALRSYEQYF. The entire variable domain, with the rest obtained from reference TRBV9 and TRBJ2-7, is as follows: DSGVTQTPKHLITATGQRVTLRCSPRSGDLSVYWYQQSLDQGLQFLIQYYNGEERAKGNILERFSAQQFPDLHSELNLSSLELGDSALYFCASSVPGQGALRSYEQYFGPGTRLTVT.

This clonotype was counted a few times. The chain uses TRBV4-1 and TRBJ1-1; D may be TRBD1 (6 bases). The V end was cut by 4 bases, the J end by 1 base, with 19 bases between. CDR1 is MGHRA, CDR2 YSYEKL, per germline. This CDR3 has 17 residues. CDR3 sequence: CASSPAVLGQKNTEAFF. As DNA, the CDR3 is TGCGCCAGCAGCCCAGCCGTGCTAGGACAGAAGAACACTGAAGCTTTCTTT.

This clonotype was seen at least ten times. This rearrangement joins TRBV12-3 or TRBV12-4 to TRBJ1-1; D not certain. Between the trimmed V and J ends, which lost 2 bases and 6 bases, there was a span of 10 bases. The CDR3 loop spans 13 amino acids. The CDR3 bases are TGTGCCAGCAGTTTACGAGGGATGTCTGAAGCTTTCTTT. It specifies CASSLRGMSEAFF.